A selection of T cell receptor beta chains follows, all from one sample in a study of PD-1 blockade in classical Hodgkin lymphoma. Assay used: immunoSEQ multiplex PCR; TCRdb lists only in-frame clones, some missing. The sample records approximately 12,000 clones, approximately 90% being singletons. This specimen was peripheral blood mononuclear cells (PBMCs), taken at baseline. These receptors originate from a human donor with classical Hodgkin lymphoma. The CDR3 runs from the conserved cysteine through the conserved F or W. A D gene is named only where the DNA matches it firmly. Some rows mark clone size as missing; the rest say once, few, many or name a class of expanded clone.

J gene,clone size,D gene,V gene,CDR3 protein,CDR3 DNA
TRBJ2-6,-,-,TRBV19,CASSLGRANVLTF,TGTGCCAGTAGCCTGGGGAGGGCCAACGTCCTGACTTTC
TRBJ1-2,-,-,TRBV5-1,CASSLDQNYGYTF,TGCGCCAGCAGCTTAGACCAGAACTATGGCTACACCTTC
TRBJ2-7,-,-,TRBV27,CATHERSSYEQYF,TGTGCCACCCACGAGAGGAGCTCCTACGAGCAGTACTTC
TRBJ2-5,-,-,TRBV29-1,CSVAGQQETQYF,TGCAGCGTTGCTGGGCAGCAAGAGACCCAGTACTTC
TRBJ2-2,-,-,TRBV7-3,CASSLGRELFF,TGTGCCAGCAGCTTGGGGCGGGAGCTGTTTTTT
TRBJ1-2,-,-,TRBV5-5,CASSLAPSRGGYTF,TGTGCCAGCAGCTTGGCTCCCTCCCGAGGTGGCTACACCTTC
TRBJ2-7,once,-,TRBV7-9,CASSLIPGTGFYEQYF,TGTGCCAGCAGCTTAATCCCCGGGACGGGGTTCTACGAGCAGTACTTC
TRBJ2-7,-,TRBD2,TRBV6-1,CASSVTGLAGREQYF,TGTGCCAGCAGTGTCACAGGACTAGCGGGACGGGAGCAGTACTTC
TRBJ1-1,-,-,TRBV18,CASSPLGTDLEAFF,TGTGCCAGCTCACCCCTAGGGACGGATCTTGAAGCTTTCTTT
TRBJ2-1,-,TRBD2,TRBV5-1,CASSTAGMPYNEQFF,TGCGCCAGCAGCACAGCGGGAATGCCCTACAATGAGCAGTTCTTC
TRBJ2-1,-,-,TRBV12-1,CASSFPWDSNEQFF,TGTGCCAGCAGCTTTCCATGGGACTCCAATGAGCAGTTCTTC
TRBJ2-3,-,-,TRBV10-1,CASSGRRLSTDTQYF,TGCGCCAGCAGTGGGCGTCGGCTGAGCACAGATACGCAGTATTTT
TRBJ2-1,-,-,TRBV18,CASSPGRTNWDNEQFF,TGTGCCAGCTCACCAGGCCGGACTAATTGGGACAATGAGCAGTTCTTC
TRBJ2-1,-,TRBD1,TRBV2,CASSERRGLDYEQFF,TGTGCCAGCAGTGAGCGCAGGGGGCTGGACTATGAGCAGTTCTTC
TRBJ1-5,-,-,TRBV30,CAWSVSTGLHVPQHF,TGTGCCTGGAGTGTGTCGACGGGCCTTCACGTGCCCCAGCATTTT
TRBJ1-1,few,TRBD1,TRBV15,CATSRDLLQGASVTFF,TGTGCCACCAGCAGAGATCTTCTACAGGGGGCTTCTGTAACTTTCTTT
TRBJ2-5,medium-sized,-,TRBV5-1,CASSLGGQETQYF,TGCGCCAGCAGCTTGGGCGGGCAAGAGACCCAGTACTTC
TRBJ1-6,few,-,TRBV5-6,CASSLGSYNSPLHF,TGTGCCAGCAGCTTGGGCTCCTATAATTCACCCCTCCACTTT
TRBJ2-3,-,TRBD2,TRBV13,CASSAIGTSGGTTDTQYF,TGTGCCAGCAGTGCAATTGGGACTAGCGGGGGGACCACAGATACGCAGTATTTT
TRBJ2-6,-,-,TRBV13,CASSRSGANVLTF,TGTGCCAGCAGCCGCTCTGGGGCCAACGTCCTGACTTTC
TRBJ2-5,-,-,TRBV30,CAWRPRDQETQYF,TGTGCCTGGAGACCGCGGGACCAAGAGACCCAGTACTTC
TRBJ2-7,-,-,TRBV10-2,CASRRRGGGYEQYF,TGCGCCAGCAGACGGAGAGGGGGGGGATACGAGCAGTACTTC
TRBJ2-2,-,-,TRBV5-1,CASSLADFVLTGELFF,TGCGCCAGCAGCTTGGCTGACTTTGTGTTAACCGGGGAGCTGTTTTTT
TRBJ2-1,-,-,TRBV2,CASSEAVTSYNEQFF,TGTGCCAGCAGTGAAGCGGTGACTAGTTACAATGAGCAGTTCTTC
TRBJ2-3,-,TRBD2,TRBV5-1,CASSPIAGGHNTQYF,TGCGCCAGCAGCCCGATAGCGGGAGGGCATAATACGCAGTATTTT
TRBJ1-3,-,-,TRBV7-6,CASSSGLSSGNTIYF,TGTGCCAGCAGCTCGGGACTCTCCTCTGGAAACACCATATATTTT
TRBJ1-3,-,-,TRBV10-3,CAISAGGSGNTIYF,TGTGCCATCAGTGCGGGGGGCTCTGGAAACACCATATATTTT
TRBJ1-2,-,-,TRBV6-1,CASWHSGANYGYTF,TGTGCCAGCTGGCATTCGGGGGCTAACTATGGCTACACCTTC
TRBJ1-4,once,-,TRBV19,CASSTQGSNEKLFF,TGTGCCAGTAGTACTCAGGGATCTAATGAAAAACTGTTTTTT
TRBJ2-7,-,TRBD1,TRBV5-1,CASSFTGGAYEQYF,TGCGCCAGCAGCTTCACAGGGGGCGCGTACGAGCAGTACTTC
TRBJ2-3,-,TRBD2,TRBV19,CASRGRETDTQYF,TGTGCCAGTAGGGGGAGGGAGACAGATACGCAGTATTTT
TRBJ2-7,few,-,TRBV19,CASSIRASNTYEQYF,TGTGCCAGTAGTATTCGGGCCAGCAACACCTACGAGCAGTACTTC
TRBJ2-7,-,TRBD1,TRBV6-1,CATRDRMSYEQYF,TGTGCCACCCGGGACAGGATGTCCTACGAGCAGTACTTC
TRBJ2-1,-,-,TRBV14,CASSPSGLLNEQFF,TGTGCCAGCAGCCCTTCGGGACTCTTGAATGAGCAGTTCTTC
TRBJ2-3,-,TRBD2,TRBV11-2,CASSLVVSGTDTQYF,TGTGCCAGCAGCTTAGTGGTTAGCGGGACAGATACGCAGTATTTT
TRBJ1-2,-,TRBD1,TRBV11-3,CASSFGTGLGYTF,TGTGCCAGCAGCTTCGGGACAGGGCTTGGCTACACCTTC
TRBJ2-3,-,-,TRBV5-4,CASSLAGAGDTQYF,TGTGCCAGCAGCTTGGCAGGGGCGGGGGATACGCAGTATTTT
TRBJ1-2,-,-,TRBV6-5,CASRTLSLYGYTF,TGTGCCAGCAGAACGCTGTCACTCTATGGCTACACCTTC
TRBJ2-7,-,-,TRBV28,CASSLAKWGFSSYEQYF,TGTGCCAGCAGTTTAGCAAAATGGGGATTTAGTTCCTACGAGCAGTACTTC
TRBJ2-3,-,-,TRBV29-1,CSVEYASAVYADTQYF,TGCAGCGTTGAATATGCTAGCGCCGTTTATGCAGATACGCAGTATTTT
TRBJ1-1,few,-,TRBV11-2,CASGDSHTEAFF,TGTGCCAGCGGCGACAGCCACACTGAAGCTTTCTTT
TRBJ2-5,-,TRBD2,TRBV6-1,CASSDPAWTRGQETQYF,TGTGCCAGCAGTGATCCCGCCTGGACTAGAGGGCAGGAGACCCAGTACTTC
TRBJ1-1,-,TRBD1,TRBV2,CASTSETGGSKAFF,TGTGCCAGCACCTCGGAGACAGGGGGAAGTAAAGCTTTCTTT
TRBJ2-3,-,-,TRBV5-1,CASSPQLAGEADTQYF,TGCGCCAGCAGCCCCCAGTTGGCGGGTGAAGCAGATACGCAGTATTTT
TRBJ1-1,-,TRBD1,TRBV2,CASKYFGTGTKDTEAFF,TGTGCCAGCAAATACTTCGGGACAGGGACAAAGGACACTGAAGCTTTCTTT
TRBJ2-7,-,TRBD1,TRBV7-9,CASSLEPHRTGIYEQYF,TGTGCCAGCAGCTTAGAACCCCACCGGACAGGGATCTACGAGCAGTACTTC
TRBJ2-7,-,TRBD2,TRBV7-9,CASSQGLAANEQYF,TGTGCCAGCAGCCAGGGACTAGCAGCAAACGAGCAGTACTTC
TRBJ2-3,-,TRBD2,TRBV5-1,CASSPTSSGPDTQYF,TGCGCCAGCAGCCCGACCTCTAGCGGGCCGGATACGCAGTATTTT
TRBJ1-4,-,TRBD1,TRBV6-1,CASILRQGAIEKLFF,TGTGCCAGCATCCTCAGACAGGGGGCAATTGAAAAACTGTTTTTT
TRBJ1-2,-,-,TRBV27,CASSATTGSQNGYTF,TGTGCCAGCAGCGCTACTACAGGGAGTCAGAATGGCTACACCTTC
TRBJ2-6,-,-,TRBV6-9,CASSPLHLRQSRANVLTF,TGTGCCAGCAGTCCACTCCACTTACGACAAAGTCGGGCCAACGTCCTGACTTTC
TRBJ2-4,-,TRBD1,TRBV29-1,CSVPGQGKNIQYF,TGCAGCGTCCCGGGACAGGGGAAAAACATTCAGTACTTC
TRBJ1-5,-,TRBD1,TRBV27,CASSLFHRTGEDQPQHF,TGTGCCAGCAGTTTATTCCATAGGACAGGGGAAGATCAGCCCCAGCATTTT
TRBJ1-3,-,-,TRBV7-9,CASSSGVSGNTIYF,TGTGCCAGCAGTTCCGGGGTCTCTGGAAACACCATATATTTT
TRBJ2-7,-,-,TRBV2,CASSSRDIIYEQYF,TGTGCCAGCAGTTCCCGGGACATCATCTACGAGCAGTACTTC
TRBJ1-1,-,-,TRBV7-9,CASSSELIGEAFF,TGTGCCAGCAGCTCGGAACTCATTGGGGAAGCTTTCTTT
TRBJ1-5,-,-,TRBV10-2,CASSEVSQPQHF,TGCGCCAGCAGTGAAGTAAGTCAGCCCCAGCATTTT